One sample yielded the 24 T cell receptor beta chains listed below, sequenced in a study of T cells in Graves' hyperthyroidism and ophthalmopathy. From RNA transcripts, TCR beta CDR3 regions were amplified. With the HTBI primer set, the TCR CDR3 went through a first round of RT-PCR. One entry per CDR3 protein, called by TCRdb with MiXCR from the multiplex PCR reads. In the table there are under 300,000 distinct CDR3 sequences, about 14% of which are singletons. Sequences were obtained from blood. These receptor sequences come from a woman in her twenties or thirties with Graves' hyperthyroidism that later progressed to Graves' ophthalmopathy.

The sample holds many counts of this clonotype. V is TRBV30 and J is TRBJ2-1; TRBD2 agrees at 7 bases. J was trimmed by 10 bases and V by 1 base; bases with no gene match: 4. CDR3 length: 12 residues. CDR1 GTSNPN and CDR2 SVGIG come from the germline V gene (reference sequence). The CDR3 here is CAWSAGGWEQFF. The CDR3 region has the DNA TGTGCCTGGAGTGCGGGAGGCTGGGAGCAGTTCTTC.

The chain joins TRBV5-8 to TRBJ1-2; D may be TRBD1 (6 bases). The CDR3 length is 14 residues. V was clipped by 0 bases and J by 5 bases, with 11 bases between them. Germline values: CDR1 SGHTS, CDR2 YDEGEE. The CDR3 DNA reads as TGTGCCAGCAGCTTGGAGGGGGGGGCGTATGGCTACACCTTC. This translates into CASSLEGGAYGYTF.

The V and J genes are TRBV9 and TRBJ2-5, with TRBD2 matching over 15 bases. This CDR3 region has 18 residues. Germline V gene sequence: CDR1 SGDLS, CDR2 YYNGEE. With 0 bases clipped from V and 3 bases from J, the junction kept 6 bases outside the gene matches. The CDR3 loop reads CASSVVGLAGGPEETQYF. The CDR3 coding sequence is TGTGCCAGCAGCGTAGTTGGACTAGCGGGAGGGCCGGAAGAGACCCAGTACTTC.

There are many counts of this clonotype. The CDR3 DNA sequence: TGTGCCAGCAGTTCTCCCGGGACAGGGGAGGCCTACGAGCAGTACTTC. Its translation: CASSSPGTGEAYEQYF. The rearrangement uses TRBV28 and TRBJ2-7, with 10 bases aligning to TRBD1. Per germline, CDR1 MDHEN and CDR2 SYDVKM. Trimming cost V 4 bases and J 2 bases; bases outside gene matches: 8. The CDR3 covers 16 residues.

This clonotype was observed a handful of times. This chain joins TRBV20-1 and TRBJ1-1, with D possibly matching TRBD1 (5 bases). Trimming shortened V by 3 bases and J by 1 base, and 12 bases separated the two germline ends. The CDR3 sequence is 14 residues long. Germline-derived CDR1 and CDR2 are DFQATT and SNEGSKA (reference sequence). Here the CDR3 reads CSASVGLENTEAFF. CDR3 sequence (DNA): TGCAGTGCTAGTGTGGGGCTGGAGAACACTGAAGCTTTCTTT.

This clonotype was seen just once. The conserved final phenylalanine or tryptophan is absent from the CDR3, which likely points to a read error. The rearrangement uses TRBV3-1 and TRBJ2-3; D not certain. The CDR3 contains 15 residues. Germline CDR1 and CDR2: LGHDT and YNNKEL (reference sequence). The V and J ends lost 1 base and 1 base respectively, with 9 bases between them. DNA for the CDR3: TGTGCCAGCAGCCAAGTGGCGGCCGGCACAGATACGCAGTATCTT. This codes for CASSQVAAGTDTQYL.

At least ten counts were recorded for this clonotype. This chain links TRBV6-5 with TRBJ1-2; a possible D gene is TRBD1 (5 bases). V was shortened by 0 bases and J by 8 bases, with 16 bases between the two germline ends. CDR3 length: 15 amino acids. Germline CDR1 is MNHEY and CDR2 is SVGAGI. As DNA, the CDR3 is TGTGCCAGCAGTTACTCTCAGGGCCCTAGCCGCGGCTACACCTTC. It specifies CASSYSQGPSRGYTF.

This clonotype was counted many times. The CDR3 nucleotides read TGTGCCAGCAGCCCGGGACTAGCCGATCGCGGGGAGCTGTTTTTT. It encodes CASSPGLADRGELFF. The chain recombines TRBV11-3 with TRBJ2-2, with 9 nucleotides matching TRBD2. Trimming cost V 5 bases and J 7 bases; bases outside gene matches: 8. This CDR3 has 15 residues. In germline, CDR1 is SGHNT, CDR2 YENEEA.

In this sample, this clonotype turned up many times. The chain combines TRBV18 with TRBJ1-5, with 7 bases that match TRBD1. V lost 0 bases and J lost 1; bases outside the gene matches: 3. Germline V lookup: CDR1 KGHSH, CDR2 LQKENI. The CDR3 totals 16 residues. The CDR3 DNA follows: TGTGCCAGCTCACCACCCGGGACAGCCAGCAATCAGCCCCAGCATTTT. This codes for CASSPPGTASNQPQHF.

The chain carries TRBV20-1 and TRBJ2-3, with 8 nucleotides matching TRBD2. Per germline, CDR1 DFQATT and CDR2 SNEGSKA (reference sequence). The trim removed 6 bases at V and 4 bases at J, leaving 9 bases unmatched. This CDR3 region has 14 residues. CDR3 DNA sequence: TGCAGTGCCCCCCCCACCGGGAGGGCAGATACGCAGTATTTT. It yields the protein CSAPPTGRADTQYF.

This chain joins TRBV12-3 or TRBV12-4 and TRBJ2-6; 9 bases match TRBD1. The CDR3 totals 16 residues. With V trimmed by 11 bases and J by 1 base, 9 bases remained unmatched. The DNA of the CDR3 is TGTGCCTCGAGACCGGGACAGGGATCTGGGGCCAACGTCCTGACTTTC. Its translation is CASRPGQGSGANVLTF.

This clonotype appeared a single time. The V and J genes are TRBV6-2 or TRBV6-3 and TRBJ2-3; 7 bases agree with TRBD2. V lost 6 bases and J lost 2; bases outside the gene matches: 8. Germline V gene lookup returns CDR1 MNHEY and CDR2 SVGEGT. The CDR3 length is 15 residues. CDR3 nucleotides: TGTGCCAGCAGACCCAGCGGGGATCCCACAGATACGCAGTATTTT. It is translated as CASRPSGDPTDTQYF.

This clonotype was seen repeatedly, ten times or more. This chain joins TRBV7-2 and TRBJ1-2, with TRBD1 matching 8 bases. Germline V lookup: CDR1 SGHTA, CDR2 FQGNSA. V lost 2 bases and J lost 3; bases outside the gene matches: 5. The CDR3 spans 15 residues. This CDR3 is CASSLQGAFDYGYTF. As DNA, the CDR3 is TGTGCCAGCAGCTTACAGGGGGCGTTTGACTATGGCTACACCTTC. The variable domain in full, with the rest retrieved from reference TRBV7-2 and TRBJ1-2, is GAGVSQSPSNKVTEKGKDVELRCDPISGHTALYWYRQSLGQGLEFLIYFQGNSAPDKSGLPSDRFSAERTGGSVSTLTIQRTQQEDSAVYLCASSLQGAFDYGYTFGSGTRLTVV.

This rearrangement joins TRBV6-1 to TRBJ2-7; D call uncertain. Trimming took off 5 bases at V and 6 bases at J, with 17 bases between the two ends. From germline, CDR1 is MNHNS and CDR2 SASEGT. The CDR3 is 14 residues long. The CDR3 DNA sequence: TGTGCCAGCAGTTCCAATCTTGGCACGGGCGAGCAGTACTTC. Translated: CASSSNLGTGEQYF.

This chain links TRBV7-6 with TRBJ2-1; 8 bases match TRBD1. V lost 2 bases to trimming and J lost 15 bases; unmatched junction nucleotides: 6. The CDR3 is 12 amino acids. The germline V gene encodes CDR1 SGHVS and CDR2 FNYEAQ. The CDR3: CASSLPGQGLFF. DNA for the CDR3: TGTGCCAGCAGCTTACCCGGACAGGGTCTGTTCTTC.

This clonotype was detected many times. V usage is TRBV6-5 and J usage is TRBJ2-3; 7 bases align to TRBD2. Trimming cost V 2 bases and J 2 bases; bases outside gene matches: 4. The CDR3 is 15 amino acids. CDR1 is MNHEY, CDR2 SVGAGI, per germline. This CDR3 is CASSYGGVHTDTQYF. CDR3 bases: TGTGCCAGCAGTTACGGGGGGGTTCACACAGATACGCAGTATTTT.

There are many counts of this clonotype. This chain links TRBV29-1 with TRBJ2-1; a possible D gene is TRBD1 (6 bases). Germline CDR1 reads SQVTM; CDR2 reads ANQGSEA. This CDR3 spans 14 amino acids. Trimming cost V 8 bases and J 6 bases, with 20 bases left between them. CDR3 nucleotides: TGCAGCCTTTTGGGGGCTTCCTCGAGCAATGAGCAGTTCTTC. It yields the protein CSLLGASSSNEQFF.

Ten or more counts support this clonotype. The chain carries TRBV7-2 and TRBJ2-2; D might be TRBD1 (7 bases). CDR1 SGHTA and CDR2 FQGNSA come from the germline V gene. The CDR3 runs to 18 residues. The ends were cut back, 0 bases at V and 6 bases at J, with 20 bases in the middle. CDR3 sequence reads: CASSLASRQGGSSGELFF. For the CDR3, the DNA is TGTGCCAGCAGCTTAGCCTCTCGTCAGGGGGGTAGCTCCGGGGAGCTGTTTTTT.

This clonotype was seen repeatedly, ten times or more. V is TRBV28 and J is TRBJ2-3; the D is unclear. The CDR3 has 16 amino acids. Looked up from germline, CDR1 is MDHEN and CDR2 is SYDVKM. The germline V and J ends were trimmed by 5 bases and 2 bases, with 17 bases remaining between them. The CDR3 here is CASSPQVYGSTDTQYF. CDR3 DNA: TGTGCCAGCAGTCCCCAAGTTTACGGTTCCACAGATACGCAGTATTTT.

CDR3 sequence (DNA): TGTGCCAGTAGTCTTCAAGGAGTCCCAGAGACCCAGTACTTC. Protein product: CASSLQGVPETQYF. The chain carries TRBV19 and TRBJ2-5; unclear D gene. This CDR3 comprises 14 residues. V was shortened by 5 bases and J by 4 bases, with 14 bases between the two germline ends. Germline assignment: CDR1 LNHDA and CDR2 SQIVND (reference sequence). Filled out from reference TRBV19 and TRBJ2-5, the complete variable domain reads DGGITQSPKYLFRKEGQNVTLSCEQNLNHDAMYWYRQDPGQGLRLIYYSQIVNDFQKGDIAEGYSVSREKKESFPLTVTSAQKNPTAFYLCASSLQGVPETQYFGPGTRLLVL.

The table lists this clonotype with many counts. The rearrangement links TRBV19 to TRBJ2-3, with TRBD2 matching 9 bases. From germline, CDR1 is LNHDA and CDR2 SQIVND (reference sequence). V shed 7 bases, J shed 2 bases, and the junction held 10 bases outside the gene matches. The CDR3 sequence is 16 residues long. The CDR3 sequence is CASTHRLADFTDTQYF. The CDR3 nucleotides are TGTGCCAGTACCCATCGACTAGCGGATTTCACAGATACGCAGTATTTT. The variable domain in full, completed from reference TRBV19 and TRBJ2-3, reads DGGITQSPKYLFRKEGQNVTLSCEQNLNHDAMYWYRQDPGQGLRLIYYSQIVNDFQKGDIAEGYSVSREKKESFPLTVTSAQKNPTAFYLCASTHRLADFTDTQYFGPGTRLTVL.

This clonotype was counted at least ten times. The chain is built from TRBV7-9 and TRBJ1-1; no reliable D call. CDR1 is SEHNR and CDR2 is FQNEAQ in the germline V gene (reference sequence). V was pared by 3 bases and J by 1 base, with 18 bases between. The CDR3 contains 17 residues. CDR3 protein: CASSFLFLAAGNTEAFF. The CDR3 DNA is TGTGCCAGCAGCTTTCTATTCCTCGCGGCTGGGAACACTGAAGCTTTCTTT. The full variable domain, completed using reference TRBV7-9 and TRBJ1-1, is DTGVSQNPRHKITKRGQNVTFRCDPISEHNRLYWYRQTLGQGPEFLTYFQNEAQLEKSRLLSDRFSAERPKGSFSTLEIQRTEQGDSAMYLCASSFLFLAAGNTEAFFGQGTRLTVV.

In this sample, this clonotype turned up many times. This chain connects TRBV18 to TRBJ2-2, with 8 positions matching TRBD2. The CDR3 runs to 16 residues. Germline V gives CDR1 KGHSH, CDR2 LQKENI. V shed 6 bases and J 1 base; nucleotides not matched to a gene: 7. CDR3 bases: TGTGCCAGCTCTACCCCAGCGGGAGTGAACACCGGGGAGCTGTTTTTT. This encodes CASSTPAGVNTGELFF.

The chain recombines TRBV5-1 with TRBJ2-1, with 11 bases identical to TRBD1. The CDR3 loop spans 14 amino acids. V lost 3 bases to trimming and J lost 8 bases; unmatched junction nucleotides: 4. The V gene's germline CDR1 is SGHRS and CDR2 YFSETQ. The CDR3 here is CASSSGQGGDEQFF. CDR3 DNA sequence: TGCGCCAGCAGCTCGGGACAGGGGGGCGATGAGCAGTTCTTC.